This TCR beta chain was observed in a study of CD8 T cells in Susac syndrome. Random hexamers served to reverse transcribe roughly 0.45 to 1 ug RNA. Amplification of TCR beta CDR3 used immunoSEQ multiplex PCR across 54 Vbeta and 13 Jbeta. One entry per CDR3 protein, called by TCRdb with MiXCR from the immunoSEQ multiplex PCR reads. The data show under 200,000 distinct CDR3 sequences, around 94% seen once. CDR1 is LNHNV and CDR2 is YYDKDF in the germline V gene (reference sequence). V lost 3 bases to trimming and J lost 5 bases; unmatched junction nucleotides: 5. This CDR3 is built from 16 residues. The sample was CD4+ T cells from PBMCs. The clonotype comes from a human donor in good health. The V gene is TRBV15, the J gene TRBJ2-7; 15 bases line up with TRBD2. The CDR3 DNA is TGTGCCACCAGCAGTCGGACTAGCGGGGGGGCCAACGAGCAGTACTTC. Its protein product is CATSSRTSGGANEQYF.